These 15 T cell receptor beta chains came from one sample sequenced in a study of blood T cell repertoires in COVID-19. Assay: immunoSEQ multiplex PCR; the TCRdb copy retains only in-frame clones and omits some. The sample shows 280,000 or so clones, roughly nine tenths of them seen only once. The sequencing sample was made of PBMCs or T cells enriched from blood (not recorded which). The receptors were sampled from a woman aged 40 to 50 who had recovered from COVID-19.

The rearrangement links TRBV6-6 to TRBJ1-6; tentatively, D is TRBD1 (6 bases). Per the germline V gene, CDR1 is MNHNY and CDR2 is SVGAGI (reference sequence). The CDR3 is made up of 14 amino acids. The ends were cut back, 5 bases at V and 7 bases at J, with 12 bases in the middle. The CDR3 here is CASSLQGGNSPLHF. The CDR3 nucleotides read TGTGCCAGCAGTCTACAGGGCGGGAATTCACCCCTCCACTTT.

The chain joins TRBV5-6 to TRBJ2-1; the D gene is possibly TRBD2 (5 bases). CDR3 length: 12 residues. Per germline, CDR1 SGHDT and CDR2 YYEEEE. Trimming removed 3 bases from V and 11 bases from J, with 12 bases in between. CDR3 sequence (DNA): TGTGCCAGCAGCTCTACTGACTATCAGCAGTTCTTC. It codes for CASSSTDYQQFF.

The chain is built from TRBV6-5 and TRBJ2-1, with D unresolved. This CDR3 has 13 residues. Per germline, CDR1 MNHEY and CDR2 SVGAGI. With 10 bases removed from V and 0 bases from J, the gap between germline ends came to 10 bases. Here the CDR3 reads CATNSGSYNEQFF. CDR3 nucleotide sequence: TGTGCCACCAACAGTGGCTCCTACAATGAGCAGTTCTTC.

The chain uses TRBV11-2 and TRBJ2-3; D gene ambiguous. Germline V gene data show CDR1 as SGHAT and CDR2 as FQNNGV. The CDR3 contains 14 residues. V was shortened by 1 base and J by 7 bases, with 12 bases between the two germline ends. The CDR3 sequence: CASSLVQTGHTQYF. The CDR3 DNA follows: TGTGCCAGCAGCTTAGTACAGACCGGTCATACGCAGTATTTT.

The rearrangement uses TRBV7-9 and TRBJ2-1, with 9 positions matching TRBD2. The CDR3 is 17 residues long. Trimming at V came to 5 bases and at J to 6 bases, leaving 14 bases not matched to a gene. The germline V gene encodes CDR1 SEHNR and CDR2 FQNEAQ (reference sequence). CDR3 sequence reads: CASSDEPIAGVGNEQFF. As DNA, the CDR3 is TGTGCCAGCAGCGACGAACCCATAGCGGGAGTTGGCAATGAGCAGTTCTTC.

The V gene is TRBV18, the J gene TRBJ2-7, with D perhaps TRBD1 (6 bases). V gave up 6 bases and J gave up 2 bases, with 14 bases separating them. Germline-derived CDR1 and CDR2 are KGHSH and LQKENI. This CDR3 is 14 amino acids long. The CDR3 region is CASSLNNRAYEQYF. The CDR3 coding sequence is TGTGCCAGCTCCCTTAACAACAGGGCCTACGAGCAGTACTTC.

This rearrangement joins TRBV28 to TRBJ2-7; tentatively, D is TRBD2 (6 bases). The ends were cut back, 6 bases at V and 6 bases at J, with 12 bases in the middle. Germline V gene data show CDR1 as MDHEN and CDR2 as SYDVKM. The CDR3 contains 12 residues. Here the CDR3 DNA reads TGTGCCAGCAGACCCACAGCGGGCGAGCAGTACTTC. Amino acid sequence: CASRPTAGEQYF.

The CDR3 bases are TGCGCCAGCAGCCAAGATCTGGGAGTCGTTGTCGGTTCACCCCTCCACTTT. Translating it yields CASSQDLGVVVGSPLHF. This rearrangement joins TRBV4-3 to TRBJ1-6, with unresolved D. This CDR3 comprises 17 residues. Germline CDR1 is LGHNA and CDR2 is YSLEER. Trimming shortened V by 0 bases and J by 9 bases, and 18 bases separated the two germline ends.

This clone was seen at least ten times. The V gene is TRBV4-1, the J gene TRBJ1-2; perhaps TRBD1 as D (5 bases). The germline V gene has CDR1 MGHRA and CDR2 YSYEKL. CDR3 length: 15 amino acids. With 3 bases removed from V and 6 bases from J, the gap between germline ends came to 17 bases. CDR3 region: CASSHMGRDLHGYTF. Here the CDR3 DNA reads TGCGCCAGCAGCCACATGGGGCGGGACCTACATGGCTACACCTTC.

The chain combines TRBV7-2 with TRBJ1-1; TRBD1 matches at 8 bases. V was pared by 0 bases and J by 4 bases, with 4 bases of the junction left unmatched. The length of the CDR3 is 15 residues. Looked up from germline, CDR1 is SGHTA and CDR2 is FQGNSA. The DNA for the CDR3 is TGTGCCAGCAGCTTAGCGCACAGGGGGAGCACTGAAGCTTTCTTT. This sequence encodes CASSLAHRGSTEAFF.

The genes are TRBV7-9 and TRBJ2-5; 13 bases are a match to TRBD2. The V and J ends lost 5 bases and 5 bases, in that order; junction bases with no gene match: 8. The germline V gene has CDR1 SEHNR and CDR2 FQNEAQ (reference sequence). CDR3 length: 16 amino acids. The CDR3 loop is CASSTGLAGVGETQYF. The CDR3 region has the DNA TGTGCCAGCAGCACAGGACTAGCGGGAGTGGGGGAGACCCAGTACTTC. Filled out from reference TRBV7-9 and TRBJ2-5, the complete variable domain reads DTGVSQNPRHKITKRGQNVTFRCDPISEHNRLYWYRQTLGQGPEFLTYFQNEAQLEKSRLLSDRFSAERPKGSFSTLEIQRTEQGDSAMYLCASSTGLAGVGETQYFGPGTRLLVL.

The chain joins TRBV7-8 to TRBJ2-2, with TRBD2 as a possible D gene (6 bases). This CDR3 region has 13 residues. Germline CDR1 SGHVS, CDR2 FQNEAQ. V dropped 0 bases and J dropped 10 bases, with 9 bases sitting between them. Here the CDR3 reads CASSLAGGEELFF. The CDR3 DNA is TGTGCCAGCAGCTTAGCCGGGGGTGAGGAGCTGTTTTTT.

The V and J genes are TRBV7-3 and TRBJ2-3, with a weak D call TRBD1 (6 bases). The CDR3 totals 15 residues. Between the trimmed V and J ends, which lost 2 bases and 6 bases, there was a span of 15 bases. CDR1 and CDR2 from the germline V gene are SGHTA and FQGTGA. The CDR3 nucleotides read TGTGCCAGCAGCTTATGGCAGGGGAATTTCGATACGCAGTATTTT. It yields the protein CASSLWQGNFDTQYF. Based on the CDR3 plus reference TRBV7-3 and TRBJ2-3, the full variable domain is GAGVSQTPSNKVTEKGKYVELRCDPISGHTALYWYRQSLGQGPEFLIYFQGTGAADDSGLPNDRFFAVRPEGSVSTLKIQRTERGDSAVYLCASSLWQGNFDTQYFGPGTRLTVL.

J is TRBJ2-2 and V is TRBV9, with 9 bases matching TRBD2. CDR1 SGDLS and CDR2 YYNGEE come from the germline V gene. The CDR3 sequence is 19 residues long. Unmatched junction bases numbered 12, after V lost 1 base and J lost 2 bases. This chain's CDR3 is CASSVSGGGGRVNTGELFF. CDR3 DNA: TGTGCCAGCAGCGTATCGGGCGGTGGCGGGAGGGTCAACACCGGGGAGCTGTTTTTT.

This chain joins TRBV19 and TRBJ1-4, with D hard to call. This CDR3 is 16 amino acids long. Trimming removed 8 bases at V and 5 bases at J, with 21 bases between. Per germline, CDR1 LNHDA and CDR2 SQIVND (reference sequence). In nucleotides, the CDR3 is TGTGCCAGTGGAGGGATATGGGAGTCCCAAAATGAAAAACTGTTTTTT. This sequence encodes CASGGIWESQNEKLFF. Combining the CDR3 with reference TRBV19 and TRBJ1-4 gives the whole variable domain DGGITQSPKYLFRKEGQNVTLSCEQNLNHDAMYWYRQDPGQGLRLIYYSQIVNDFQKGDIAEGYSVSREKKESFPLTVTSAQKNPTAFYLCASGGIWESQNEKLFFGSGTQLSVL.